This is a list of T cell receptor beta chains from one sample in a study of blood T cell repertoires in COVID-19. Produced via immunoSEQ multiplex PCR; TCRdb's table is partial and in-frame only. Among around 300,000 clones listed, almost 90% were seen once. The sample comprised PBMCs or T cells enriched from blood (not recorded which). The receptors were sampled from a woman aged 18-29 years with acute COVID-19. CDR3s include the opening cysteine and the closing phenylalanine or tryptophan. D genes are given only for firm matches. Clone size is given for some rows only: seen once, a few or many times, or a class if the clone is expanded.

CASSIGRQGASQPQHF,TGTGCCAGTAGTATAGGGCGACAGGGGGCAAGTCAGCCCCAGCATTTT,TRBD1,once,TRBJ1-5,TRBV19
CASTFLGTDTQYF,TGTGCCAGCACGTTCCTAGGCACAGATACGCAGTATTTT,.,.,TRBJ2-3,TRBV28
CATSRDSGQGAFQAFF,TGTGCCACCAGCAGAGACAGCGGACAGGGGGCTTTCCAAGCTTTCTTT,TRBD1,few,TRBJ1-1,TRBV15
CASSLTTSRVDTQYF,TGCGCCAGCAGCTTGACGACTAGTCGGGTAGATACGCAGTATTTT,.,.,TRBJ2-3,TRBV5-1
CASSPLAGQVPHEQYF,TGTGCCAGCAGCCCCCTCGCGGGACAGGTTCCCCACGAGCAGTACTTC,TRBD1,.,TRBJ2-7,TRBV3-1/TRBV3-2
CASSLTAGANVLTF,TGTGCCAGCAGCTTAACGGCCGGGGCCAACGTCCTGACTTTC,.,.,TRBJ2-6,TRBV7-3
CASSLRDRGSKEQYF,TGTGCCAGCAGCTTACGCGACAGGGGGTCGAAAGAGCAGTACTTC,TRBD1,.,TRBJ2-7,TRBV11-3
CASSLMRQTYNSPLHF,TGTGCCAGCAGTTTAATGCGGCAGACCTATAATTCACCCCTCCACTTT,.,.,TRBJ1-6,TRBV28
CSVGTGWDTEAFF,TGCAGCGTTGGGACAGGGTGGGACACTGAAGCTTTCTTT,TRBD1,few,TRBJ1-1,TRBV29-1
CATRAAGTSGYNEQFF,TGTGCCACCAGAGCGGCCGGGACTAGCGGATACAATGAGCAGTTCTTC,TRBD2,.,TRBJ2-1,TRBV24-1
CASSPSQGSSGNTIYF,TGTGCCAGCAGCCCGTCCCAGGGAAGCTCTGGAAACACCATATATTTT,.,once,TRBJ1-3,TRBV5-4
CASSRTSGRSEQYF,TGTGCCAGCAGCAGGACTAGCGGGAGGAGTGAGCAGTACTTC,TRBD2,once,TRBJ2-7,TRBV7-8
CASSQDQMTYEQYF,TGTGCCAGCAGCCAAGACCAGATGACCTACGAGCAGTACTTC,.,.,TRBJ2-7,TRBV3-1/TRBV3-2
CASSSTSGVVYEQFF,TGTGCCAGTTCATCTACTAGCGGGGTTGTGTATGAGCAGTTCTTC,TRBD2,.,TRBJ2-1,TRBV28
CASSDPGLAGQLSYTQYF,TGTGCCAGCAGTGACCCGGGACTAGCGGGACAACTGTCATATACGCAGTATTTT,TRBD2,.,TRBJ2-3,TRBV9
CASSLKGQGERGYTF,TGTGCCAGCAGTCTAAAGGGACAGGGTGAGAGAGGCTACACCTTC,TRBD1,once,TRBJ1-2,TRBV27
CATSRVTGGLEQYF,TGTGCCACCAGCAGAGTAACCGGGGGTCTTGAGCAGTACTTC,.,.,TRBJ2-7,TRBV15
CASRPNPDRHTQPQHF,TGCGCCAGCAGACCTAACCCCGACAGGCACACCCAGCCCCAGCATTTT,.,.,TRBJ1-5,TRBV5-1
CASGTANTGELFF,TGTGCCAGCGGGACAGCGAACACCGGGGAGCTGTTTTTT,TRBD1,.,TRBJ2-2,TRBV28
CASSESSRPGVSQHF,TGCGCCAGCAGTGAGTCGTCGAGGCCGGGGGTATCCCAGCATTTT,.,.,TRBJ1-5,TRBV10-1
CASRHRDSLNEKLFF,TGTGCCAGCAGACACAGGGATTCACTTAATGAAAAACTGTTTTTT,.,.,TRBJ1-4,TRBV28
CASSSTWATGANVLTF,TGTGCCAGCAGCTCCACTTGGGCTACTGGGGCCAACGTCCTGACTTTC,.,.,TRBJ2-6,TRBV7-9
CASSVQGNNSPLHF,TGTGCCAGCAGTGTCCAGGGTAATAATTCACCCCTCCACTTT,.,.,TRBJ1-6,TRBV2
CAISDPRYTGELFF,TGTGCCATCAGTGACCCCCGTTATACCGGGGAGCTGTTTTTT,.,.,TRBJ2-2,TRBV10-3
CASSSGLLDEQFF,TGTGCCAGCAGTAGCGGGCTGTTGGATGAGCAGTTCTTC,.,.,TRBJ2-1,TRBV6-5
CASSVAAGSSYEQYF,TGTGCCAGTAGTGTCGCAGCGGGCTCCTCCTACGAGCAGTACTTC,.,.,TRBJ2-7,TRBV19
CASSSPGQGARKNGYTF,TGTGCCAGTAGTTCCCCCGGACAGGGGGCGCGGAAGAATGGCTACACCTTC,TRBD1,.,TRBJ1-2,TRBV19
CASSLWTTSGFSSYEQYF,TGCGCCAGCAGCTTATGGACGACTAGCGGCTTTAGCTCCTACGAGCAGTACTTC,TRBD2,once,TRBJ2-7,TRBV5-1
CASSALGANYGYTF,TGTGCCAGCAGCGCCCTCGGTGCTAACTATGGCTACACCTTC,.,.,TRBJ1-2,TRBV7-9
CASSGATGELFF,TGTGCCAGCAGCGGGGCCACCGGGGAGCTGTTTTTT,.,.,TRBJ2-2,TRBV11-2
CASSFGFGGGYTF,TGTGCCAGCAGTTTCGGTTTTGGAGGGGGCTACACCTTC,.,.,TRBJ1-2,TRBV12-3/TRBV12-4
CASGAGTLDETQYF,TGTGCTAGTGGTGCCGGGACTTTGGACGAGACCCAGTACTTC,.,.,TRBJ2-5,TRBV12-5
CASSSDRLNTEAFF,TGTGCCAGCAGCTCAGACAGGCTGAACACTGAAGCTTTCTTT,.,.,TRBJ1-1,TRBV11-3
CASQTGHKNEKLFF,TGTGCCAGTCAGACTGGACACAAAAATGAAAAACTGTTTTTT,.,.,TRBJ1-4,TRBV19
CASSPPGRAFDEQFF,TGTGCCAGCAGCCCCCCGGGGAGGGCCTTCGATGAGCAGTTCTTC,TRBD2,.,TRBJ2-1,TRBV3-1/TRBV3-2
CASSETPLAKNIQYF,TGTGCCAGCAGTGAGACACCTTTAGCCAAAAACATTCAGTACTTC,.,.,TRBJ2-4,TRBV2
CASSQDSSTNEKLFF,TGTGCCAGCAGCCAGGACAGCTCAACTAATGAAAAACTGTTTTTT,.,once,TRBJ1-4,TRBV7-6
CASSVSSTDTQYF,TGTGCCAGCAGCGTCTCCAGCACAGATACGCAGTATTTT,.,.,TRBJ2-3,TRBV9
CASSLGQGYGYTF,TGTGCCAGCAGCCTTGGACAGGGCTACGGCTACACCTTC,TRBD1,.,TRBJ1-2,TRBV28
CASSSGGEVRQPQHF,TGTGCCAGCAGCTCAGGGGGTGAGGTTCGTCAGCCCCAGCATTTT,TRBD1,.,TRBJ1-5,TRBV9
CASSPRGTGTHEQYF,TGCGCCAGCAGCCCCCGCGGGACAGGGACCCACGAGCAGTACTTC,TRBD1,.,TRBJ2-7,TRBV5-1
CASRKTGTSGYEQYF,TGTGCCAGCAGGAAAACCGGGACTAGCGGCTACGAGCAGTACTTC,TRBD2,.,TRBJ2-7,TRBV28
CASSAPGGLVYEQYF,TGTGCCAGCAGTGCCCCGGGGGGCTTAGTCTACGAGCAGTACTTC,.,.,TRBJ2-7,TRBV27
CAISERGTVEKLFF,TGTGCCATCAGTGAGCGGGGGACAGTTGAAAAACTGTTTTTT,TRBD1,.,TRBJ1-4,TRBV10-3
CASSPSGDTQYF,TGTGCCAGCTCACCGTCGGGGGATACGCAGTATTTT,.,once,TRBJ2-3,TRBV18
CASSWGQGAYNEQFF,TGTGCCAGCAGCTGGGGACAGGGGGCCTACAATGAGCAGTTCTTC,TRBD1,.,TRBJ2-1,TRBV6-5
CATNRGQGNQPQHF,TGTGCCACCAACAGGGGACAAGGCAATCAGCCCCAGCATTTT,TRBD1,few,TRBJ1-5,TRBV28
CASSAGQTSTNEKLFF,TGTGCCAGCAGCGCCGGACAGACTTCAACTAATGAAAAACTGTTTTTT,.,.,TRBJ1-4,TRBV9